This TCR beta chain was sequenced during a study of shared clonotypes between healthy human individuals. Study details: Donor composition was a couple of women and three men, aged 18 to 49. Whole-study results and caveats: Non-shared clonotypes showed lower generation probabilities than clonotypes common to all four donors.

Points on this clone: Antigen specificity is unknown.

Genomic DNA (from each subset) was split evenly across several immunoSEQ plates. Clones were read by immunoSEQ multiplex PCR, and TCRdb kept only the in-frame ones, dropping some. This sample has some 2,500,000 clones; over 85% occur once, and the top ten carry around 0.4%. The V and J ends lost 6 bases and 6 bases respectively, with 14 bases between them. The CDR3 is made up of 13 amino acids. The germline V gene encodes CDR1 MNHEY and CDR2 SVGAGI. Material for sequencing was naive CD4+ T cells from PBMCs. The sample's subset: CD45RA+ positively selected. The sequence came from a man aged 18 to 30 in good health. Some clones in this sample may be carry-over from other donors' samples. The V and J genes are TRBV6-5 and TRBJ2-5, with D possibly TRBD2 on 6 matching bases. The CDR3: CASRDRGRQTQYF. CDR3 coding DNA: TGTGCCAGCAGGGACCGGGGGAGACAGACCCAGTACTTC.